The TCR beta chain described here comes from a study of cytomegalovirus exposure and HLA in healthy donors. Vbeta (60) and Jbeta (13) primers were used in the PCR. Clones were read by immunoSEQ multiplex PCR, and TCRdb kept only the in-frame ones, dropping some. The sample holds some 130,000 clones, 75% to 90% seen once. As regards this clone: Its antigen is undetermined.

Whole-study results and caveats: In a later analysis, an Asian-associated ancestry cluster reportedly showed fewer N-insertions than the roughly 700-donor mean.

CDR1 is MNHNS and CDR2 is SASEGT in the germline V gene. V shed 0 bases and J 5 bases; nucleotides not matched to a gene: 5. The CDR3 runs to 16 residues. The genes are TRBV6-1 and TRBJ1-5; 9 nucleotides align to TRBD1. The sequenced sample consisted of PBMCs. This TCR was sampled from a male donor in good health and CMV-seronegative. CDR3 sequence reads: CASSEAPGQGDQPQHF. The DNA for the CDR3 is TGTGCCAGCAGTGAAGCACCGGGACAGGGTGATCAGCCCCAGCATTTT.